This T cell receptor beta chain emerged from a study of CD8 T cells in Susac syndrome. The study, taken as a whole, reports: Total CD8+ repertoires held some 15 Susac-specific public clones, while CD8+ TEMRA repertoires held about five. In Susac syndrome, CD8+ expansion was highest in TEMRA and active disease.

Comments on this clonotype: What it recognizes is unknown.

Reverse transcription of 0.5 to 1 ug RNA was carried out with random hexamers. Coverage of TCR beta CDR3 amplification by immunoSEQ multiplex PCR extended to 54 Vbeta and 13 Jbeta. TCRdb used MiXCR to reprocess the immunoSEQ multiplex PCR reads, holding one entry per CDR3 protein. The repertoire consists of more than 65,000 distinct CDR3 sequences, with around 95% occurring once and the leading ten covering approximately 0.48%. Purification of the CD8+ and CD4+ T cells relied on negative isolation, and TEMRA cells underwent FACS enrichment. Germline assignment: CDR1 MNHEY and CDR2 SVGEGT. J lost 3 bases, V lost 6 bases, and 7 bases had no gene match. This CDR3 has 14 residues.

The specimen was CD8+ T cells from PBMCs. The J gene is TRBJ2-7, the V gene TRBV6-2 or TRBV6-3; 8 bases map to TRBD1. The clonotype comes from a human donor with Susac syndrome. The CDR3: CASSDRGLIYEQYF. CDR3 nucleotide sequence: TGTGCCAGCAGCGACAGGGGCTTAATCTACGAGCAGTACTTC.